Below, one TCR beta chain is given with its context. Its antigen remains unidentified. Given a much more abundant clone one base away, this may be a read error. Germline values: CDR1 MNHEY, CDR2 SVGAGI. The CDR3 length is 16 residues. This entry is derived from a study of tumor-infiltrating lymphocytes in primary liver carcinoma. Study in general: Tumors were stage T1-T3 N0M0, 4.2 to 10 cm across.

Researchers generated TCR beta cDNA from approximately 450 ng of total RNA, relying on a constant-region primer. It was through three nested multiplex PCR rounds of slightly modified ARM-PCR that TCR beta libraries arose. The first two PCR rounds, roughly 11 cycles each, used TRBV1-TRBV30 forward primers and a C-beta reverse primer. TCRdb analysed the multiplex PCR reads with MiXCR anew, one entry per CDR3 protein. This table holds 300,000 to 400,000 distinct CDR3 sequences, less than 65% found once. Study outcomes and limitations: Tumors had a significantly higher top-250-clone fraction than blood (p = 0.039).

RNA isolated from unsorted whole blood supplied the blood RNA, with germline DNA also extracted. Source material: peripheral blood. This TCR derives from a man in his forties or fifties with primary liver carcinoma and hepatitis B virus infection. The V and J genes are TRBV6-5 and TRBJ2-7; no firm D call. The CDR3: CASSYSNVRFPYEHYF. CDR3 in DNA: TGTGCCAGCAGTTACTCGAACGTTCGGTTTCCCTACGAGCACTACTTC.